These 24 T cell receptor beta chains originate from one sample sequenced in a study of blood T cell repertoires in COVID-19. Libraries were prepared by immunoSEQ multiplex PCR; TCRdb keeps only in-frame clonotypes and omits some of them. The table lists around 700,000 clones, about 90% of them singletons. Sample: peripheral blood. The receptors originated from a woman between 18 and 29 years old with acute or convalescent COVID-19.

The rearrangement uses TRBV7-3 and TRBJ2-1, with TRBD1 matching over 11 bases. The germline V gene has CDR1 SGHTA and CDR2 FQGTGA. V shed 3 bases, J shed 7 bases, and the junction held 8 bases outside the gene matches. This CDR3 contains 16 residues. CDR3 protein: CASSFPGTGGRNEQFF. DNA for the CDR3: TGTGCCAGCAGCTTCCCCGGGACAGGGGGACGAAATGAGCAGTTCTTC.

The chain employs TRBV6-5 and TRBJ2-3, with 12 bases lining up with TRBD2. The CDR3 spans 16 residues. The germline V gene encodes CDR1 MNHEY and CDR2 SVGAGI. Losses at the gene ends were 4 bases for V and 8 bases for J; bases not matched to a gene: 10. The CDR3 region is CASSSLLAGGGGTQYF. The CDR3 coding sequence is TGTGCCAGCAGTTCCCTTCTAGCGGGGGGGGGAGGTACGCAGTATTTT.

V gene TRBV21-1 combines with J gene TRBJ1-3. TRBV21-1 is annotated as a pseudogene. The CDR3 contains 15 residues. The CDR3 nucleotides are TGTGCCAGCAGCCCCGGCGGTTTCTCTGGAAACACCATATATTTT. As protein: CASSPGGFSGNTIYF.

The chain uses TRBV28 and TRBJ1-3; D might be TRBD1 (6 bases). This CDR3 is built from 18 residues. The ends were cut back, 4 bases at V and 0 bases at J, with 19 bases in the middle. Germline assignment: CDR1 MDHEN and CDR2 SYDVKM. The CDR3 sequence is CASSSLNGQLLSGNTIYF. Written as DNA, the CDR3 is TGTGCCAGCAGTTCCTTAAACGGACAGTTACTCTCTGGAAACACCATATATTTT.

The rearrangement uses TRBV21-1 and TRBJ1-6; TRBD1 is taken as the D call from the table, unchecked against the DNA. TRBV21-1 is a recognized pseudogene. The CDR3 extends over 15 amino acids. The CDR3 reads CASSRKGQGGSPLHF. Written as DNA, the CDR3 is TGTGCCAGCAGCAGAAAGGGACAGGGTGGTTCACCCCTCCACTTT.

In its sample, this clone was seen many times. This rearrangement joins TRBV4-2 to TRBJ2-2; possibly TRBD1 for D (6 bases). Germline V lookup: CDR1 LGHNA, CDR2 YNFKEQ. V was trimmed by 5 bases and J by 4 bases, leaving 17 bases between them. This CDR3 has 16 amino acids. CDR3 sequence: CASSNRRTESTGELFF. The CDR3 bases are TGTGCCAGCAGCAATCGACGGACAGAGAGCACCGGGGAGCTGTTTTTT.

This clone appeared a single time. V and J are TRBV9 and TRBJ2-5; D unresolved. The CDR3 covers 14 residues. V was pared by 0 bases and J by 4 bases, with 10 bases between. Germline lookup yields CDR1 SGDLS and CDR2 YYNGEE. The CDR3 here is CASSVDPVAETQYF. CDR3 nucleotide sequence: TGTGCCAGCAGCGTAGACCCAGTTGCAGAGACCCAGTACTTC.

V gene TRBV24-1 combines with J gene TRBJ2-3; D perhaps matches TRBD1 (6 bases). CDR1 is KGHDR, CDR2 SFDVKD, per germline. The CDR3 is 17 amino acids. Trimming removed 3 bases at V and 5 bases at J, with 20 bases between. The CDR3 DNA reads as TGTGCCACCAGTGATCCAGGGAGACAGGCCTTGGGAGATACGCAGTATTTT. Translating gives CATSDPGRQALGDTQYF.

The CDR3 loop is CASSLELQDTDTQYF. CDR3 nucleotide sequence: TGCGCCAGCAGCTTGGAACTTCAGGACACAGATACGCAGTATTTT. V gene TRBV5-1 combines with J gene TRBJ2-3; D uncertain. Germline assignment: CDR1 SGHRS and CDR2 YFSETQ. CDR3 length: 15 amino acids. V shed 0 bases and J shed 2 bases, with 10 bases lying between them.

The J gene is TRBJ1-1, the V gene TRBV7-2, with D maybe TRBD1 (6 bases). Germline V gene data show CDR1 as SGHTA and CDR2 as FQGNSA. V was clipped by 3 bases and J by 0 bases, with 20 bases between them. This CDR3 comprises 18 residues. As DNA, the CDR3 is TGTGCCAGCAGCTTGCTCCGGGACACCCAAGTAATGAACACTGAAGCTTTCTTT. The encoded protein is CASSLLRDTQVMNTEAFF. Full variable domain (outside the CDR3, taken from reference TRBV7-2 and TRBJ1-1): GAGVSQSPSNKVTEKGKDVELRCDPISGHTALYWYRQSLGQGLEFLIYFQGNSAPDKSGLPSDRFSAERTGGSVSTLTIQRTQQEDSAVYLCASSLLRDTQVMNTEAFFGQGTRLTVV.

This chain connects TRBV5-1 to TRBJ2-3; 8 bases map to TRBD2. Germline CDR1 and CDR2: SGHRS and YFSETQ. V was pared by 0 bases and J by 1 base, with 10 bases of the junction left unmatched. There are 18 residues in the CDR3. In DNA form, the CDR3 reads TGCGCCAGCAGCTTGGGGGCTGCCAGCGGGGGCCGCACAGATACGCAGTATTTT. Its protein is CASSLGAASGGRTDTQYF.

The V and J genes are TRBV27 and TRBJ2-7; 9 bases line up with TRBD2. Germline V CDR1 and CDR2: MNHEY, SMNVEV (reference sequence). J gave up 5 bases and V 2 bases, and 4 bases lay outside the gene matches. The CDR3 runs to 14 residues. CDR3 protein: CASSLAGGHHEQYF. CDR3 sequence (DNA): TGTGCCAGCAGTTTAGCGGGGGGGCATCACGAGCAGTACTTC.

The chain carries TRBV3-1 (or the pseudogene TRBV3-2) and TRBJ1-6; D perhaps matches TRBD1 (6 bases). Trimming shortened V by 3 bases and J by 10 bases, and 10 bases separated the two germline ends. CDR1 is LGHDT, CDR2 YNNKEL, per germline (reference sequence). The CDR3 runs 13 residues. DNA for the CDR3: TGTGCCAGCAGCCACCCGGGACACTCACCCCTCCACTTT. This codes for CASSHPGHSPLHF.

The rearrangement links TRBV5-6 to TRBJ1-2; D may be TRBD1 (5 bases). The CDR3 consists of 14 residues. V lost 0 bases, J lost 5 bases, and 11 bases lay in between. From germline, CDR1 is SGHDT and CDR2 YYEEEE. This CDR3 is CASSLAGYPYGYTF. The CDR3 DNA follows: TGTGCCAGCAGCTTGGCAGGGTACCCGTATGGCTACACCTTC.

The chain links TRBV5-6 to TRBJ1-6; TRBD1 agrees at 7 bases. The CDR3 covers 15 residues. V shed 4 bases, J shed 7 bases, and the junction held 8 bases outside the gene matches. CDR1 SGHDT and CDR2 YYEEEE come from the germline V gene. The CDR3, as DNA: TGTGCCAGCAGCCTTACGACAGGGATAAATTCACCCCTCCACTTT. Its translation: CASSLTTGINSPLHF.

The chain is built from TRBV9 and TRBJ2-1; the D gene is possibly TRBD1 (6 bases). This CDR3 has 15 residues. Trimming removed 7 bases from V and 0 bases from J, with 14 bases in between. Per germline, CDR1 SGDLS and CDR2 YYNGEE. This CDR3 reads CASAKDSTSYNEQFF. CDR3 nucleotide sequence: TGTGCCAGCGCCAAGGACAGTACCTCCTACAATGAGCAGTTCTTC.

The chain combines TRBV29-1 with TRBJ1-2; no clear D gene. V was trimmed by 0 bases and J by 5 bases, leaving 16 bases between them. The CDR3 has 15 amino acids. Looked up from germline, CDR1 is SQVTM and CDR2 is ANQGSEA. The CDR3 region has the DNA TGCAGCGTTGAAGATCCATGGAGGCCGAGTTATGGCTACACCTTC. Amino acid sequence: CSVEDPWRPSYGYTF.

The CDR3 bases are TGTGCCAGCAGTTTCGGGGTATCCTACGAGCAGTACTTC. Translating gives CASSFGVSYEQYF. The rearrangement joins TRBV12-3 or TRBV12-4 to TRBJ2-7; tentatively, D is TRBD2 (5 bases). The V end lost 3 bases, the J end lost 1 base, and 7 bases lay between the germline ends. This CDR3 is built from 13 residues.

V gene TRBV30 combines with J gene TRBJ2-7; perhaps TRBD2 as D (6 bases). V gave up 3 bases and J gave up 1 base, with 13 bases separating them. The V gene's germline CDR1 is GTSNPN and CDR2 SVGIG (reference sequence). CDR3 length: 14 residues. CDR3 in DNA: TGTGCCTGGAGGTCGGAGGGGTTATCCTACGAGCAGTACTTC. Translated: CAWRSEGLSYEQYF.

J is TRBJ1-2 and V is TRBV29-1; 12 bases line up with TRBD1. Trimming at V came to 6 bases and at J to 3 bases, leaving 17 bases not matched to a gene. The CDR3 length is 18 residues. Germline V CDR1 and CDR2: SQVTM, ANQGSEA. For the CDR3, the DNA is TGCAGCGTAGATCAAACCGGGACAGGGGGCGACGGGGACTATGGCTACACCTTC. The encoded protein is CSVDQTGTGGDGDYGYTF.

The genes are TRBV14 and TRBJ1-2; D is undetermined. The CDR3 has 13 residues. The germline V gene has CDR1 SGHDN and CDR2 FVKESK. Trimming took 0 bases from V and 8 from J, leaving 10 bases between them. The CDR3 here is CASSQDRGRGYTF. The CDR3, as DNA: TGTGCCAGCAGCCAAGACCGCGGGAGGGGCTACACCTTC.

The rearrangement joins TRBV6-6 to TRBJ1-5; D is possibly TRBD1 (6 bases). CDR1 and CDR2 (germline): MNHNY, SVGAGI (reference sequence). The CDR3 is 15 residues long. Trimming took 7 bases from V and 3 from J, leaving 16 bases between them. CDR3 in amino acids: CASTNEGGFNQPQHF. The CDR3 nucleotides are TGTGCCAGCACTAACGAAGGGGGTTTCAATCAGCCCCAGCATTTT.

The chain is built from TRBV4-1 and TRBJ1-1; D gene unclear. Deletions cut 1 base from V and 4 bases from J, with 10 bases between. Germline V gene lookup returns CDR1 MGHRA and CDR2 YSYEKL. The CDR3 sequence is 14 residues long. The chain's CDR3 is CASSQVPGTTEAFF. CDR3 DNA: TGCGCCAGCAGCCAAGTCCCGGGAACCACTGAAGCTTTCTTT.

V is TRBV23-1 and J is TRBJ1-2; TRBD1 might be the D (5 bases). TRBV23-1 is reported as an ORF; its role is uncertain. This CDR3 is built from 14 residues. Deletions cut 4 bases from V and 1 base from J, with 10 bases between. CDR3 DNA: TGCGCCAGCAGTCCCGAGACAGTTAACTATGGCTACACCTTC. Protein product: CASSPETVNYGYTF.